One and the same sample provided the 4 T cell receptor beta chains below, sequenced in a study of T cells in Graves' hyperthyroidism and ophthalmopathy (dated by TCRdb to the late 2010s). Libraries were prepared through multiplex PCR. The reads were generated on an Illumina HiSeq 2000. The TCR beta CDR3 regions were amplified from RNA transcripts. A first-round RT-PCR of the TCR CDR3 used the HTBI primer set with the Qiagen OneStep RT-PCR kit. TCRdb trimmed the raw reads at Q25, called clones with MiXCR and kept productive beta chains. Each CDR3 protein gets just one entry, which takes the most common genes and DNA from the rows behind it. For this sample the table gives about 720,000 distinct CDR3 sequences, of which about a sixth were detected only once. The top ten constitute roughly 8% of the sample. The material sequenced was blood. These receptors were obtained from a man between 18 and 29 years old with Graves' hyperthyroidism.

The V gene is TRBV9, the J gene TRBJ2-3, with D hard to call. Trimming stripped 0 bases from V and 6 bases from J, with 20 bases between. The CDR3 extends over 17 amino acids. Germline V lookup: CDR1 SGDLS, CDR2 YYNGEE. The CDR3 nucleotides read TGTGCCAGCAGCGTAGAATGGGGAACTCTCGCCGATGATACGCAGTATTTT. It is translated as CASSVEWGTLADDTQYF.

The chain couples TRBV29-1 to TRBJ1-2; D is possibly TRBD1 (5 bases). Germline loops: CDR1 SQVTM, CDR2 ANQGSEA. The CDR3 is 13 residues long. Deletions cut 2 bases from V and 0 bases from J, with 7 bases between. CDR3: CSVEQGPNYGYTF. In DNA, the CDR3 is TGCAGCGTTGAACAGGGACCTAACTATGGCTACACCTTC.

This clonotype appeared a few times. A read error is possible here, since a much larger clone lies one base away. V is TRBV6-1 and J is TRBJ1-5, with a possible D match to TRBD1 (5 bases). Looked up from germline, CDR1 is MNHNS and CDR2 is SASEGT. The CDR3 is 15 residues long. V was clipped by 5 bases and J by 5 bases, with 16 bases between them. The CDR3 protein is CASSPPLGAHQPQHF. Here the CDR3 DNA reads TGTGCCAGCAGTCCCCCTTTAGGGGCCCATCAGCCCCAGCATTTT.

This clonotype has ten or more counts. The chain joins TRBV3-1 to TRBJ2-1, with TRBD1 matching 7 bases. V lost 4 bases and J lost 9; bases outside the gene matches: 9. In germline, CDR1 is LGHDT, CDR2 YNNKEL (reference sequence). The length of the CDR3 is 14 residues. The CDR3 protein is CASSLWQGVGEQFF. Here the CDR3 DNA reads TGTGCCAGCAGCCTTTGGCAGGGGGTGGGTGAGCAGTTCTTC.